This passage covers 23 T cell receptor beta chains from one sample sequenced in a study of T cell repertoires in ileal Crohn's disease. The assay was immunoSEQ multiplex PCR, and TCRdb's table has in-frame clones only and misses some. The sample has about 14,000 clones, about 70% seen once; the top ten hold almost 6%. The sequenced sample consisted of ileal tissue. These receptors all stem from an adult with Crohn's disease.

The rearrangement links TRBV6-5 to TRBJ1-4; 7 bases align to TRBD1. CDR1 MNHEY and CDR2 SVGAGI come from the germline V gene. V lost 6 bases, J lost 3 bases, and 7 bases stayed unmatched. The CDR3 extends over 15 amino acids. The CDR3 DNA follows: TGTGCCAGCAGAATAAGGACAGGCTCTAATGAAAAACTGTTTTTT. This sequence encodes CASRIRTGSNEKLFF.

The rearrangement joins TRBV6-4 to TRBJ1-1; 9 bases map to TRBD1. The V segment lost 6 bases and the J segment 1 base; nucleotides outside the gene matches: 9. There are 16 residues in the CDR3. The V gene's germline CDR1 is MRHNA and CDR2 SNTAGT. The CDR3: CASRLQGAPGNTEAFF. CDR3 DNA sequence: TGTGCCAGCAGGTTACAGGGGGCGCCGGGGAACACTGAAGCTTTCTTT.

This CDR3 is CASSLLGAANTEAFF. The CDR3 bases are TGTGCCAGCAGCTTATTAGGGGCCGCGAACACTGAAGCTTTCTTT. V usage is TRBV7-9 and J usage is TRBJ1-1; weak D call: TRBD1 (5 bases). The CDR3 covers 15 residues. CDR1 and CDR2 from the germline V gene are SEHNR and FQNEAQ (reference sequence). V was shortened by 2 bases and J by 1 base, with 11 bases between the two germline ends. Drawing the rest from reference TRBV7-9 and TRBJ1-1, the complete variable domain is DTGVSQNPRHKITKRGQNVTFRCDPISEHNRLYWYRQTLGQGPEFLTYFQNEAQLEKSRLLSDRFSAERPKGSFSTLEIQRTEQGDSAMYLCASSLLGAANTEAFFGQGTRLTVV.

The chain combines TRBV30 with TRBJ2-3; unclear D gene. Germline CDR1 GTSNPN, CDR2 SVGIG (reference sequence). The V gene lost 5 bases and the J gene lost 3 bases, with 9 bases spanning the gap. The CDR3 sequence is 12 residues long. The CDR3 nucleotides read TGTGCCTGGTTAACTGGTACAGATACGCAGTATTTT. Residues: CAWLTGTDTQYF. The whole variable domain, filled in from reference TRBV30 and TRBJ2-3, reads SQTIHQWPATLVQPVGSPLSLECTVEGTSNPNLYWYRQAAGRGLQLLFYSVGIGQISSEVPQNLSASRPQDRQFILSSKKLLLSDSGFYLCAWLTGTDTQYFGPGTRLTVL.

The V call is TRBV28, the J call TRBJ1-1, with 10 bases fitting TRBD1. Per germline, CDR1 MDHEN and CDR2 SYDVKM. V was clipped by 7 bases and J by 7 bases; unmatched bases: 12. The CDR3 contains 15 residues. The CDR3 sequence is CASKPPDGQGVEAFF. The CDR3 nucleotides read TGTGCCAGCAAGCCACCAGACGGACAGGGGGTTGAAGCTTTCTTT.

The rearrangement joins TRBV5-6 to TRBJ1-1; 9 bases are shared with TRBD1. The germline CDR1 and CDR2 sequences are SGHDT and YYEEEE. The CDR3 covers 17 residues. Unmatched junction bases numbered 8, after V lost 1 base and J lost 1 base. The CDR3 DNA follows: TGTGCCAGCAGCTTGTACATGGGACAGGGAGCGAACACTGAAGCTTTCTTT. Its translation is CASSLYMGQGANTEAFF.

This clone was detected a few times. The J gene is TRBJ1-1, the V gene TRBV4-1; D gene uncertain. Trimming shortened V by 3 bases and J by 0 bases, and 8 bases separated the two germline ends. From germline, CDR1 is MGHRA and CDR2 YSYEKL. The CDR3 is 14 residues long. CDR3 DNA: TGCGCCAGCAGCCACGGATCCATGAACACTGAAGCTTTCTTT. Amino acids: CASSHGSMNTEAFF.

The J gene is TRBJ1-2, the V gene TRBV5-3; D remains ambiguous. TRBV5-3 falls under the ORF class, with uncertain function. Trimming stripped 0 bases from V and 7 bases from J, with 10 bases between. The CDR3 runs 13 residues. The chain's CDR3 is CARSLVRGIGYTF. In DNA form, the CDR3 reads TGTGCCAGAAGCTTGGTGAGAGGGATTGGCTACACCTTC.

The chain carries TRBV27 and TRBJ2-5; the D gene is possibly TRBD2 (6 bases). Germline loops: CDR1 MNHEY, CDR2 SMNVEV (reference sequence). Trimming left V 1 base short and J 7 bases short, with 10 bases between. The CDR3 runs to 13 residues. CDR3 sequence reads: CASSLWRGGTQYF. CDR3 bases: TGTGCCAGCAGTTTATGGAGGGGCGGGACCCAGTACTTC.

CDR3 DNA sequence: TGTGCCAGCAGCTTGTGGGGGAGCAGGGTAGTCACTGAAGCTTTCTTT. Its protein product is CASSLWGSRVVTEAFF. The V call is TRBV5-6, the J call TRBJ1-1; TRBD1 might be the D (5 bases). Trimming cost V 1 base and J 4 bases, with 17 bases left between them. CDR1 and CDR2 (germline): SGHDT, YYEEEE. The CDR3 is made up of 16 amino acids. Using reference TRBV5-6 and TRBJ1-1 for the parts outside the CDR3, the full variable domain is DAGVTQSPTHLIKTRGQQVTLRCSPKSGHDTVSWYQQALGQGPQFIFQYYEEEERQRGNFPDRFSGHQFPNYSSELNVNALLLGDSALYLCASSLWGSRVVTEAFFGQGTRLTVV.

V usage is TRBV29-1 and J usage is TRBJ2-7, with 12 bases that match TRBD1. The length of the CDR3 is 13 residues. Per the germline V gene, CDR1 is SQVTM and CDR2 is ANQGSEA. The V and J ends lost 5 bases and 4 bases, in that order; junction bases with no gene match: 3. Written as DNA, the CDR3 is TGCAGCGTTCCGGGACAGGGGGCTTACGAGCAGTACTTC. Encoded protein: CSVPGQGAYEQYF.

By frequency in the sample, this clone is medium-sized. This chain connects TRBV5-1 to TRBJ1-1; TRBD1 is a possible D gene (5 bases). Germline V gives CDR1 SGHRS, CDR2 YFSETQ. This CDR3 is 16 amino acids long. V lost 4 bases to trimming and J lost 4 bases, with 20 bases between them. In DNA, the CDR3 is TGCGCCAGCAGCCCTCCCCAGCGGGGGGGACCCACTGAAGCTTTCTTT. Its protein is CASSPPQRGGPTEAFF.

The gene calls are TRBV19 and TRBJ2-7; TRBD1 agrees at 8 bases. The germline V gene has CDR1 LNHDA and CDR2 SQIVND (reference sequence). The J segment lost 6 bases and the V segment lost 0 bases, leaving 7 bases of the junction unmatched. The CDR3 spans 15 residues. DNA of the CDR3: TGTGCCAGTAGTATAGAAGGCAGGGGGCTGGCCGAGCAGTACTTC. As protein: CASSIEGRGLAEQYF.

The rearrangement joins TRBV27 to TRBJ2-6; unclear D gene. CDR1 MNHEY and CDR2 SMNVEV come from the germline V gene (reference sequence). The CDR3 has 14 residues. The V gene lost 7 bases and the J gene lost 0 bases, with 7 bases spanning the gap. CDR3 sequence reads: CASNLASGANVLTF. The CDR3 DNA reads TGTGCCAGCAACTTGGCCTCTGGGGCCAACGTCCTGACTTTC.

The J gene is TRBJ2-2, the V gene TRBV2, with D tentatively TRBD1 (6 bases). The CDR3 extends over 12 amino acids. V was cut by 8 bases and J by 5 bases, with 9 bases left in between. Germline lookup yields CDR1 SNHLY and CDR2 FYNNEI. The CDR3 DNA sequence: TGTGCCAGCGGACAGAGAACCGGGGAGCTGTTTTTT. It codes for CASGQRTGELFF.

In nucleotides, the CDR3 is TGTGCCAGCAGCTTAGGAGACTATGGCTACACCTTC. This sequence encodes CASSLGDYGYTF. The chain uses TRBV11-2 and TRBJ1-2; D is ambiguous. CDR3 size: 12 residues. V lost 1 base, J lost 3 bases, and 3 bases lay in between. Germline lookup yields CDR1 SGHAT and CDR2 FQNNGV. Together with reference TRBV11-2 and TRBJ1-2, the CDR3 gives the full variable domain: EAGVAQSPRYKIIEKRQSVAFWCNPISGHATLYWYQQILGQGPKLLIQFQNNGVVDDSQLPKDRFSAERLKGVDSTLKIQPAKLEDSAVYLCASSLGDYGYTFGSGTRLTVV.

The rearrangement uses TRBV9 and TRBJ2-2; tentative D call: TRBD2 (6 bases). This CDR3 contains 16 residues. Germline CDR1 and CDR2: SGDLS and YYNGEE. Between the trimmed V and J ends, which lost 2 bases and 3 bases, there was a span of 14 bases. The CDR3 sequence is CASSVSRGSHTGELFF. The CDR3 region has the DNA TGTGCCAGCAGCGTGAGCCGGGGGTCGCACACCGGGGAGCTGTTTTTT.

The genes are TRBV28 and TRBJ2-5, with unresolved D. Between the trimmed V and J ends, which lost 2 bases and 1 base, there was a span of 8 bases. The CDR3 spans 14 residues. Germline V gene lookup returns CDR1 MDHEN and CDR2 SYDVKM. CDR3 in amino acids: CASSLLGTQETQYF. CDR3 DNA: TGTGCCAGCAGTTTACTCGGCACCCAAGAGACCCAGTACTTC.

The V call is TRBV19, the J call TRBJ1-2, with 9 positions matching TRBD1. The germline CDR1 and CDR2 sequences are LNHDA and SQIVND (reference sequence). The V gene end was trimmed by 4 bases and the J gene end by 8 bases; junction bases not matched to a gene: 11. The CDR3 spans 15 residues. The CDR3 DNA reads as TGTGCCAGTAGTACTCCGGGACAGGGTAAATGGGGCTACACCTTC. Protein sequence: CASSTPGQGKWGYTF.

The genes are TRBV2 and TRBJ2-5; D might be TRBD1 or TRBD2, each matching 5 bases. There are 15 residues in the CDR3. Germline V gene lookup returns CDR1 SNHLY and CDR2 FYNNEI. V was clipped by 7 bases and J by 0 bases, with 15 bases between them. CDR3 sequence: CASTGDGRYQETQYF. CDR3 in DNA: TGTGCCAGCACCGGGGACGGGCGGTACCAAGAGACCCAGTACTTC.

The rearrangement uses TRBV7-2 and TRBJ2-5; 9 bases agree with TRBD1. CDR3 size: 16 residues. CDR1 is SGHTA and CDR2 is FQGNSA in the germline V gene. V lost 2 bases to trimming and J lost 5 bases; unmatched junction nucleotides: 9. CDR3 amino acids: CASSLTPGTGRETQYF. The CDR3 DNA reads as TGTGCCAGCAGCTTAACCCCAGGGACAGGGAGGGAGACCCAGTACTTC.

The chain uses TRBV2 and TRBJ1-5, with TRBD1 identical over 8 bases. The CDR3 totals 15 residues. J was trimmed by 6 bases and V by 7 bases; bases with no gene match: 11. Germline loops: CDR1 SNHLY, CDR2 FYNNEI. The CDR3 DNA reads TGTGCCAGCACCCCAGGACAGGGAGAGAGTCAGCCCCAGCATTTT. The encoded protein is CASTPGQGESQPQHF.

This sequence joins TRBV10-1 and TRBJ1-1; 11 positions agree with TRBD1. V gave up 5 bases and J gave up 4 bases; unmatched junction bases: 6. Germline V gene data show CDR1 as WNHNN and CDR2 as SYGVQD (reference sequence). There are 15 residues in the CDR3. This chain's CDR3 is CASSKSGTGGTEAFF. In nucleotides, the CDR3 is TGCGCCAGCAGTAAATCCGGGACAGGGGGCACTGAAGCTTTCTTT.